The 20 T cell receptor beta chains below were found in one sample sequenced in a study of shared clonotypes between healthy human individuals. Assay used: immunoSEQ multiplex PCR; TCRdb lists only in-frame clones, some missing. The sample carries 950,000 to 1,100,000 clones, around 74% recorded once. Input material: memory CD4+ T cells sorted from blood. Subset: CD45RA-negative fraction. These receptors all stem from a man younger than 35 in good health.

The chain employs TRBV5-8 and TRBJ2-7; 7 bases align to TRBD2. There are 14 residues in the CDR3. Germline V lookup: CDR1 SGHTS, CDR2 YDEGEE. V shed 4 bases and J 3 bases; nucleotides not matched to a gene: 7. CDR3: CASSRTRGIYEQYF. The DNA for the CDR3 is TGTGCCAGCAGCCGGACTAGAGGGATCTACGAGCAGTACTTC.

The gene calls are TRBV6-1 and TRBJ2-2; D call uncertain. The CDR3 is 14 residues long. V dropped 2 bases and J dropped 1 base, with 5 bases sitting between them. The germline CDR1 and CDR2 sequences are MNHNS and SASEGT. Written as DNA, the CDR3 is TGTGCCAGCAGTGAAACTTGGAACACCGGGGAGCTGTTTTTT. It is translated as CASSETWNTGELFF.

V and J are TRBV5-1 and TRBJ2-7; D uncertain. Trimming cost V 0 bases and J 3 bases, with 13 bases left between them. Germline V gives CDR1 SGHRS, CDR2 YFSETQ. The CDR3 is made up of 15 amino acids. The CDR3 spells CASSLDGSAYYEQYF. CDR3 nucleotides: TGCGCCAGCAGCTTGGACGGATCTGCCTACTACGAGCAGTACTTC.

This clone was counted a few times. This sample also contains other DNA sequences that code for the same CDR3. The J gene is TRBJ1-1, the V gene TRBV30; D is unclear. Germline-derived CDR1 and CDR2 are GTSNPN and SVGIG (reference sequence). The CDR3 has 11 amino acids. V lost 3 bases, J lost 5 bases, and 7 bases lay in between. The CDR3 DNA reads as TGTGCCTGGAGCAGTGTAACTGAAGCTTTCTTT. It codes for CAWSSVTEAFF. Variable domain in full (rest from reference TRBV30 and TRBJ1-1): SQTIHQWPATLVQPVGSPLSLECTVEGTSNPNLYWYRQAAGRGLQLLFYSVGIGQISSEVPQNLSASRPQDRQFILSSKKLLLSDSGFYLCAWSSVTEAFFGQGTRLTVV.

This clone has just a few counts. The rearrangement joins TRBV5-5 to TRBJ2-7; 7 bases fit TRBD1. The J segment lost 6 bases and the V segment lost 2 bases, leaving 2 bases of the junction unmatched. CDR1 and CDR2 from the germline V gene are SGHKS and YYEKEE (reference sequence). The CDR3 covers 12 residues. The CDR3 is CASSFHRGEQYF. CDR3 DNA sequence: TGTGCCAGCAGCTTCCACAGGGGCGAGCAGTACTTC.

In the case of this clone: Other DNA sequences within the sample encode an identical CDR3. This chain links TRBV5-6 with TRBJ2-5; D call uncertain. Trimming removed 2 bases from V and 5 bases from J, with 4 bases in between. From germline, CDR1 is SGHDT and CDR2 YYEEEE. CDR3 length: 11 amino acids. The CDR3, as DNA: TGTGCCAGCAGCTTTCAGGAGACCCAGTACTTC. Its protein product is CASSFQETQYF.

This sequence joins TRBV5-1 and TRBJ2-7; D might be TRBD1 or TRBD2, each matching 5 bases. The CDR3 has 14 amino acids. The V gene's germline CDR1 is SGHRS and CDR2 YFSETQ. Deletions cut 4 bases from V and 0 bases from J, with 11 bases between. CDR3 in amino acids: CASSPDGTSYEQYF. The CDR3 DNA follows: TGCGCCAGCAGCCCGGACGGGACCTCCTACGAGCAGTACTTC.

The J gene is TRBJ2-1, the V gene TRBV4-1, with 10 bases matching TRBD2. CDR3 size: 15 residues. After removal of 4 bases from V and 7 bases from J, the junction contained 7 bases not matched to a gene. The germline gives CDR1 MGHRA, CDR2 YSYEKL. This chain's CDR3 is CASSRTSGTINEQFF. CDR3 sequence (DNA): TGCGCCAGCAGCCGAACTAGCGGGACCATTAATGAGCAGTTCTTC.

This clone appeared a single time. The sample has other DNA sequences that encode this CDR3 too. The chain combines TRBV18 with TRBJ1-2; TRBD1 aligns across 9 bases. The germline gives CDR1 KGHSH, CDR2 LQKENI. Unmatched junction bases numbered 4, after V lost 2 bases and J lost 6 bases. The CDR3 is 14 amino acids. This chain's CDR3 is CASSPSGQGNGYTF. The CDR3 DNA follows: TGTGCCAGCTCACCATCGGGACAGGGAAATGGCTACACCTTC.

The V and J genes are TRBV11-2 and TRBJ2-1; D could derive from TRBD1 or TRBD2 (5 bases each). Trimming cost V 5 bases and J 5 bases, with 22 bases left between them. This CDR3 region has 17 residues. Germline-derived CDR1 and CDR2 are SGHAT and FQNNGV. The CDR3 DNA sequence: TGTGCCAGCAGCACCCCAGTGGGGGAGCGAGGGAACAATGAGCAGTTCTTC. Protein product: CASSTPVGERGNNEQFF.

Of note for this clone: Mismatch with germline at one junction end may stem from a read error. V gene TRBV7-7 combines with J gene TRBJ2-3; D is unclear. CDR1 is SSHAT, CDR2 FNYEAQ, per germline (reference sequence). The CDR3 runs 13 residues. CDR3 coding DNA: TGTGCTAGCAGCTCGGACGGCACAGATACGCAGTATTTT. As protein: CASSSDGTDTQYF.

This chain joins TRBV7-8 and TRBJ1-4; the D is unclear. Trimming took 5 bases from V and 7 from J, leaving 11 bases between them. Germline V gene data show CDR1 as SGHVS and CDR2 as FQNEAQ. The CDR3 has 13 residues. The CDR3 sequence: CASSRLGSEKLFF. CDR3 nucleotides: TGTGCCAGCAGCAGGTTGGGGAGTGAAAAACTGTTTTTT.

The rearrangement links TRBV4-1 to TRBJ2-7; no reliable D call. Germline V gene sequence: CDR1 MGHRA, CDR2 YSYEKL. The germline V and J ends were trimmed by 3 bases and 7 bases, with 13 bases remaining between them. The CDR3 totals 13 residues. The CDR3 loop is CASSHQTLREQYF. CDR3 coding DNA: TGCGCCAGCAGCCACCAGACCCTTCGGGAGCAGTACTTC.

The chain is built from TRBV7-2 and TRBJ2-1; 12 bases align to TRBD1. This CDR3 region has 15 residues. J was trimmed by 5 bases and V by 5 bases; bases with no gene match: 4. Germline V gene lookup returns CDR1 SGHTA and CDR2 FQGNSA. The CDR3 DNA sequence: TGTGCCAGCAGCCAGGGACAGGGGGCCAACAATGAGCAGTTCTTC. As protein: CASSQGQGANNEQFF.

V is TRBV10-1 and J is TRBJ1-1; unclear D gene. CDR1 and CDR2 from the germline V gene are WNHNN and SYGVQD (reference sequence). V was clipped by 6 bases and J by 0 bases, with 26 bases between them. The CDR3 loop spans 19 amino acids. The CDR3, as DNA: TGCGCCAGCAGCGCTCCCCAAGCGGGCCTTTCCCCCATGAACACTGAAGCTTTCTTT. It yields the protein CASSAPQAGLSPMNTEAFF.

This clone was detected only a few times. The J gene is TRBJ2-2, the V gene TRBV11-3, with D unresolved. The CDR3 runs 14 residues. V was trimmed by 5 bases and J by 4 bases, leaving 11 bases between them. Germline values: CDR1 SGHNT, CDR2 YENEEA. The CDR3 coding sequence is TGTGCCAGCAGCCCGGACCGCCCCACCGGGGAGCTGTTTTTT. Translation: CASSPDRPTGELFF.

This clone showed up many times. V and J are TRBV9 and TRBJ2-2, with D perhaps TRBD2 (6 bases). This CDR3 region has 18 residues. Trimming shortened V by 0 bases and J by 0 bases, and 15 bases separated the two germline ends. Germline CDR1 is SGDLS and CDR2 is YYNGEE. The CDR3: CASSVAKGAGTNTGELFF. The CDR3, as DNA: TGTGCCAGCAGCGTAGCAAAGGGAGCGGGTACGAACACCGGGGAGCTGTTTTTT.

The chain's CDR3 is CASRGGQGGNSPLHF. CDR3 nucleotides: TGTGCCAGCAGGGGGGGACAGGGGGGAAATTCACCCCTCCACTTT. The V call is TRBV28, the J call TRBJ1-6, with 11 positions matching TRBD1. CDR3 length equals 15 residues. V shed 6 bases and J 7 bases; nucleotides not matched to a gene: 5. Germline V gene sequence: CDR1 MDHEN, CDR2 SYDVKM.

Only a few counts were recorded for this clone. V and J are TRBV6-1 and TRBJ1-2; 10 bases are shared with TRBD1. CDR1 and CDR2 from the germline V gene are MNHNS and SASEGT. CDR3 length equals 15 residues. V trimming: 7 bases; J trimming: 14 bases; junction bases outside the gene matches: 19. CDR3 in amino acids: CASNSRDRGLIIATF. CDR3 nucleotides: TGTGCCAGCAATAGTAGGGACAGGGGATTGATTATTGCGACCTTC.

This clone was observed a handful of times. The V gene is TRBV5-6, the J gene TRBJ1-2; D is ambiguous. Looked up from germline, CDR1 is SGHDT and CDR2 is YYEEEE. The V gene lost 1 base and the J gene lost 5 bases, with 15 bases spanning the gap. The CDR3 runs to 15 residues. Here the CDR3 reads CASSLLSRIEYGYTF. In DNA form, the CDR3 reads TGTGCCAGCAGCTTGCTATCGAGGATAGAGTATGGCTACACCTTC.